A single sample is the source of the 29 T cell receptor beta chains below, sequenced in a study of cytotoxic CD8 clonotypes in ibrutinib-treated CLL (dated by TCRdb to the early 2020s). The time point label for this specimen denotes: approximately twelve months on ibrutinib. Libraries were constructed by the immunoSEQ multiplex PCR assay. TCRdb took over this immuneACCESS table, retaining in-frame rearrangements with V and J assigned. Such tables are incomplete; in checked studies, under half of the missing clones stem from an unresolved V gene, and the remainder is unexplained. The sample contains some 200,000 clones, 75% to 80% of them found a single time. The ten largest clones add up to about an eighth of the sample. The sample consisted of PBMCs, taken after 12 months of ibrutinib treatment. The receptors stem from a human donor with chronic lymphocytic leukemia.

V usage is TRBV11-2 and J usage is TRBJ2-7, with D unresolved. CDR1 is SGHAT and CDR2 is FQNNGV in the germline V gene. The CDR3 length is 14 residues. V was shortened by 5 bases and J by 0 bases, with 11 bases between the two germline ends. This CDR3 is CASSLTDGSYEQYF. CDR3 DNA: TGTGCCAGCAGCCTTACGGACGGCTCCTACGAGCAGTACTTC.

This rearrangement joins TRBV6-6 to TRBJ2-7; a possible D gene is TRBD1 (5 bases). The CDR3 extends over 10 amino acids. Germline V gene data show CDR1 as MNHNY and CDR2 as SVGAGI (reference sequence). The CDR3 loop reads CPDSSYEQYF. The CDR3 coding sequence is TGTCCCGACAGTTCCTACGAGCAGTACTTC.

The gene calls are TRBV5-1 and TRBJ1-1; no reliable D call. The CDR3 has 14 residues. Germline V gene sequence: CDR1 SGHRS, CDR2 YFSETQ. Trimming removed 0 bases from V and 1 base from J, with 7 bases in between. The chain's CDR3 is CASSLDSGNTEAFF. Here the CDR3 DNA reads TGCGCCAGCAGCTTGGATTCCGGGAACACTGAAGCTTTCTTT.

J is TRBJ2-5 and V is TRBV30, with TRBD2 matching over 7 bases. After removal of 3 bases from V and 5 bases from J, the junction contained 6 bases not matched to a gene. CDR3 length: 13 residues. Per the germline V gene, CDR1 is GTSNPN and CDR2 is SVGIG (reference sequence). The CDR3 sequence is CAWRIWGGETQYF. In DNA form, the CDR3 reads TGTGCCTGGAGAATTTGGGGGGGGGAGACCCAGTACTTC.

The V gene is TRBV7-9, the J gene TRBJ2-5, with a weak D call TRBD2 (5 bases). Germline V lookup: CDR1 SEHNR, CDR2 FQNEAQ (reference sequence). V was cut by 4 bases and J by 2 bases, with 8 bases left in between. The CDR3 has 13 residues. CDR3 protein: CASSSPGQETQYF. CDR3 sequence (DNA): TGTGCCAGCAGCTCCCCGGGACAAGAGACCCAGTACTTC.

The chain uses TRBV18 and TRBJ2-3; the D gene could be TRBD1 or TRBD2 (5 bases each). This CDR3 is built from 15 residues. Germline values: CDR1 KGHSH, CDR2 LQKENI. V lost 1 base, J lost 3 bases, and 11 bases lay in between. The CDR3 nucleotides are TGTGCCAGCTCACCACTTGACGGGGCTACAGATACGCAGTATTTT. It codes for CASSPLDGATDTQYF.

The chain couples TRBV9 to TRBJ2-7; TRBD2 might be the D (6 bases). Germline V lookup: CDR1 SGDLS, CDR2 YYNGEE. CDR3 length equals 12 residues. The V end lost 0 bases, the J end lost 5 bases, and 6 bases lay between the germline ends. In DNA, the CDR3 is TGTGCCAGCAGCGTAGCTAGCGACGAGCAGTACTTC. This translates into CASSVASDEQYF.

The V and J genes are TRBV28 and TRBJ2-1; unclear D gene. Germline V gives CDR1 MDHEN, CDR2 SYDVKM. CDR3 length: 11 residues. Trimming left V 8 bases short and J 8 bases short, with 10 bases between. CDR3: CASEGRHEQFF. The CDR3 DNA reads as TGTGCCAGCGAAGGACGTCATGAGCAGTTCTTC.

The chain uses TRBV7-6 and TRBJ1-3, with 7 bases lining up with TRBD1. The CDR3 loop spans 16 amino acids. After removal of 5 bases from V and 3 bases from J, the junction contained 10 bases not matched to a gene. Germline CDR1 reads SGHVS; CDR2 reads FNYEAQ. The chain's CDR3 is CASSVQTGVDGNTIYF. The CDR3 DNA reads as TGTGCCAGCAGCGTTCAAACAGGGGTGGATGGAAACACCATATATTTT.

The chain carries TRBV27 and TRBJ1-1; D possibly corresponds to TRBD1 (5 bases). CDR1 is MNHEY and CDR2 is SMNVEV in the germline V gene (reference sequence). The CDR3 extends over 14 amino acids. The germline V and J ends were trimmed by 4 bases and 5 bases, with 14 bases remaining between them. The CDR3 is CASSWQGGVTEAFF. The CDR3 region has the DNA TGTGCCAGCAGTTGGCAGGGTGGGGTGACTGAAGCTTTCTTT.

The chain links TRBV6-5 to TRBJ2-7; 7 bases match TRBD1. V shed 2 bases, J shed 1 base, and the junction held 5 bases outside the gene matches. The germline V gene has CDR1 MNHEY and CDR2 SVGAGI. This CDR3 comprises 15 residues. CDR3: CASSYRQGLSYEQYF. The CDR3 nucleotides are TGTGCCAGCAGTTACAGACAGGGATTATCCTACGAGCAGTACTTC.

This clone was counted a few times. This sequence joins TRBV7-9 and TRBJ2-7, with 12 bases fitting TRBD1. CDR1 and CDR2 from the germline V gene are SEHNR and FQNEAQ (reference sequence). With 2 bases clipped from V and 7 bases from J, the junction kept 9 bases outside the gene matches. There are 16 residues in the CDR3. The CDR3 DNA reads as TGTGCCAGCAGCTTAAACCTCCGGGACAGGGGGCGAGAGCAGTACTTC. This gives the protein CASSLNLRDRGREQYF.

The chain has TRBV2 and TRBJ1-5; a possible D gene is TRBD1 (6 bases). V was clipped by 6 bases and J by 0 bases, with 9 bases between them. CDR1 is SNHLY, CDR2 FYNNEI, per germline. This CDR3 is built from 14 residues. CDR3 amino acids: CASRDSLSNQPQHF. CDR3 nucleotides: TGTGCCAGCAGGGACAGTCTTAGCAATCAGCCCCAGCATTTT.

The chain's CDR3 is CAIKVGQHTGELFF. The CDR3 DNA reads TGTGCCATCAAGGTGGGACAACACACCGGGGAGCTGTTTTTT. The chain has TRBV10-3 and TRBJ2-2; perhaps TRBD1 as D (6 bases). Trimming shortened V by 7 bases and J by 3 bases, and 12 bases separated the two germline ends. There are 14 residues in the CDR3. Germline V gene lookup returns CDR1 ENHRY and CDR2 SYGVKD.

The V and J genes are TRBV7-3 and TRBJ1-1; D uncertain. The CDR3 runs to 13 residues. V lost 3 bases and J 0 bases, leaving 5 bases between the germline ends. Germline-derived CDR1 and CDR2 are SGHTA and FQGTGA. CDR3 nucleotide sequence: TGTGCCAGCAGCTTGGTGTTGAACACTGAAGCTTTCTTT. This codes for CASSLVLNTEAFF.

There are a few counts of this clone. This sequence joins TRBV28 and TRBJ2-1, with 11 bases fitting TRBD2. The CDR3 length is 15 residues. The V segment lost 7 bases and the J segment 5 bases; nucleotides outside the gene matches: 7. The V gene's germline CDR1 is MDHEN and CDR2 SYDVKM. This CDR3 reads CASNSGRAGDNEQFF. The CDR3 DNA follows: TGTGCCAGCAATAGCGGGAGGGCCGGGGACAATGAGCAGTTCTTC.

The CDR3 sequence: CASSTVSGANVLTF. The DNA for the CDR3 is TGCGCCAGCAGCACAGTCTCTGGGGCCAACGTCCTGACTTTC. V and J are TRBV5-1 and TRBJ2-6; D remains ambiguous. Per the germline V gene, CDR1 is SGHRS and CDR2 is YFSETQ. V lost 4 bases and J 0 bases, leaving 5 bases between the germline ends. The CDR3 loop spans 14 amino acids.

This chain connects TRBV5-4 to TRBJ2-1, with 11 bases aligning to TRBD1. CDR1 and CDR2 (germline): SGHNT, YYREEE (reference sequence). Trimming took 6 bases from V and 7 from J; bases not matched to a gene: 15. The CDR3 runs to 17 residues. CDR3 nucleotides: TGTGCCAGCACTACTGGGGGTGGGACAGGGGGTGGAAATGAGCAGTTCTTC. Protein product: CASTTGGGTGGGNEQFF.

The genes are TRBV7-2 and TRBJ2-1, with D possibly being TRBD1 (6 bases). CDR3 size: 11 residues. The V gene's germline CDR1 is SGHTA and CDR2 FQGNSA. The ends were cut back, 5 bases at V and 9 bases at J, with 8 bases in the middle. CDR3 sequence (DNA): TGTGCCAGCAGCGAGGGGGTTGAGCAGTTCTTC. Amino acid sequence: CASSEGVEQFF.

The chain combines TRBV5-1 with TRBJ1-1; unclear D gene. The CDR3 consists of 13 residues. With 0 bases removed from V and 8 bases from J, the gap between germline ends came to 11 bases. Germline V gene lookup returns CDR1 SGHRS and CDR2 YFSETQ. Written as DNA, the CDR3 is TGCGCCAGCAGCTTGGACAGACTACGAGAAGCTTTCTTT. Protein: CASSLDRLREAFF. Together with reference TRBV5-1 and TRBJ1-1, the CDR3 gives the full variable domain: KAGVTQTPRYLIKTRGQQVTLSCSPISGHRSVSWYQQTPGQGLQFLFEYFSETQRNKGNFPGRFSGRQFSNSRSEMNVSTLELGDSALYLCASSLDRLREAFFGQGTRLTVV.

This clone was observed a single time. This chain connects TRBV5-4 to TRBJ1-2; 7 nucleotides match TRBD1. Germline CDR1 reads SGHNT; CDR2 reads YYREEE (reference sequence). V was clipped by 10 bases and J by 3 bases; unmatched bases: 9. The CDR3 is 13 residues long. This chain's CDR3 is CAGRQGVDYGYTF. CDR3 DNA: TGTGCCGGGAGACAGGGCGTGGACTATGGCTACACCTTC.

The chain combines TRBV6-1 with TRBJ1-2; no clear D. V lost 5 bases and J lost 9, with 10 bases in between. Per the germline V gene, CDR1 is MNHNS and CDR2 is SASEGT. The CDR3 runs 11 residues. CDR3 loop: CASSYEGSYTF. CDR3 in DNA: TGTGCCAGCAGTTACGAGGGAAGCTACACCTTC.

The chain links TRBV5-1 to TRBJ1-2; 8 nucleotides match TRBD1. Germline trimming cut 4 bases from V and 7 bases from J; bases unmatched to any gene: 12. This CDR3 comprises 15 residues. Germline V gene lookup returns CDR1 SGHRS and CDR2 YFSETQ. CDR3: CASSPGGDRRSGYTF. Written as DNA, the CDR3 is TGCGCCAGCAGCCCTGGGGGGGACAGGAGGAGTGGCTACACCTTC.

This clone was seen only a few times. An end of the junction differs from the germline gene, which may be a read error. The chain uses TRBV2 and TRBJ1-2; D gene unclear. CDR1 is SNHLY, CDR2 FYNNEI, per germline. This CDR3 has 14 amino acids. The CDR3 protein is CASREAGLLYGYTF. CDR3 coding DNA: TGTGCCAGCAGGGAAGCAGGTCTGCTCTATGGCTACACCTTC.

The CDR3 loop is CASSLATSGGSYNEQFF. The CDR3 DNA reads TGTGCCAGCAGCTTAGCGACTAGCGGAGGCTCCTACAATGAGCAGTTCTTC. The rearrangement joins TRBV7-6 to TRBJ2-1; 9 bases match TRBD2. Germline assignment: CDR1 SGHVS and CDR2 FNYEAQ. Trimming cost V 0 bases and J 0 bases; bases outside gene matches: 3. The CDR3 spans 17 residues. The entire variable domain, with the rest obtained from reference TRBV7-6 and TRBJ2-1, is as follows: GAGVSQSPRYKVTKRGQDVALRCDPISGHVSLYWYRQALGQGPEFLTYFNYEAQQDKSGLPNDRFSAERPEGSISTLTIQRTEQRDSAMYRCASSLATSGGSYNEQFFGPGTRLTVL.

The chain joins TRBV5-4 to TRBJ2-1, with D possibly matching TRBD1 (8 bases). This CDR3 contains 16 residues. Germline CDR1 SGHNT, CDR2 YYREEE (reference sequence). The ends were cut back, 0 bases at V and 6 bases at J, with 16 bases in the middle. The CDR3 DNA reads as TGTGCCAGCAGCTTGGCCTTACAGGGGGGGTTCAATGAGCAGTTCTTC. Residues: CASSLALQGGFNEQFF.

The chain couples TRBV6-1 to TRBJ1-1, with TRBD1 as a possible D gene (6 bases). The CDR3 has 15 amino acids. Germline lookup yields CDR1 MNHNS and CDR2 SASEGT. Trimming took off 2 bases at V and 4 bases at J, with 14 bases between the two ends. The CDR3 DNA is TGTGCCAGCAGTGAATCCGCAGGGGAGTCCACTGAAGCTTTCTTT. Its protein is CASSESAGESTEAFF.

This sequence joins TRBV19 and TRBJ1-4; D may be TRBD1 (5 bases). Trimming removed 6 bases from V and 8 bases from J, with 13 bases in between. CDR3 length equals 13 residues. The germline gives CDR1 LNHDA, CDR2 SQIVND (reference sequence). In DNA form, the CDR3 reads TGTGCCAGTAGACGACAGAGTCCAGAAAAACTGTTTTTT. Protein product: CASRRQSPEKLFF.

The V call is TRBV29-1, the J call TRBJ2-1; no definite D call. V was pared by 4 bases and J by 3 bases, with 7 bases between. This CDR3 is built from 12 residues. CDR1 and CDR2 from the germline V gene are SQVTM and ANQGSEA. In DNA, the CDR3 is TGCAGCGTTGCTCTTCACTACAATGAGCAGTTCTTC. It translates to CSVALHYNEQFF.